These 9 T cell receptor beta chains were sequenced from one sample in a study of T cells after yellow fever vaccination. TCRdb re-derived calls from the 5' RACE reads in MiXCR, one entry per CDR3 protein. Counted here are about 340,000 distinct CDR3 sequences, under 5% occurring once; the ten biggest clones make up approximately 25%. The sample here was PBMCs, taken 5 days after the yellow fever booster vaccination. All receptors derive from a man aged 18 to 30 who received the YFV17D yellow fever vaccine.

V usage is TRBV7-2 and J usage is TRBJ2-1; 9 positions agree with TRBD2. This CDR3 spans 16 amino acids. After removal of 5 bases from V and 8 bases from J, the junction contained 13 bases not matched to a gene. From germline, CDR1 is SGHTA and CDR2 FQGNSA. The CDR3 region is CASSVPRGTSFHEQFF. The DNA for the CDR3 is TGTGCCAGCAGCGTACCTCGGGGGACTAGCTTCCATGAGCAGTTCTTC.

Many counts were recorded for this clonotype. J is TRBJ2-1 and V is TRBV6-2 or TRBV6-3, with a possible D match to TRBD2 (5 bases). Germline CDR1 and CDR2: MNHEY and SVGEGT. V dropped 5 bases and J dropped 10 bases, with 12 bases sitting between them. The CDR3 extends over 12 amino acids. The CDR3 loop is CASSRLRREQFF. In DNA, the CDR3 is TGTGCCAGCAGTCGGCTCAGGAGGGAGCAGTTCTTC.

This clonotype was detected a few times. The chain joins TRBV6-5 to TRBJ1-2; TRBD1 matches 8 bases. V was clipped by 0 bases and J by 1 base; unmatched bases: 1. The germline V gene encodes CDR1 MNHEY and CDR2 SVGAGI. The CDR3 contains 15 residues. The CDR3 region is CASSYSTGVNYGYTF. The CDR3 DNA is TGTGCCAGCAGTTACTCGACAGGGGTTAACTATGGCTACACCTTC.

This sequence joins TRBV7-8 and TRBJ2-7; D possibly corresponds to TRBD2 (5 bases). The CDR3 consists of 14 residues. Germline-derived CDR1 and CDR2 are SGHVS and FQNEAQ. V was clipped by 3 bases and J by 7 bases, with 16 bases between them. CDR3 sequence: CASSFGGTSGEQYV. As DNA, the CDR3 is TGTGCCAGCAGCTTCGGCGGAACCTCGGGGGAGCAGTACGTC.

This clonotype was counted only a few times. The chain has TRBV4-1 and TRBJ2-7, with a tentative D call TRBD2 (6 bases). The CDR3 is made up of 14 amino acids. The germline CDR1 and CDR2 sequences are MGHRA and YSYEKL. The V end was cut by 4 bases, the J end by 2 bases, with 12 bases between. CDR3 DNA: TGCGCCAGCAGCCTCCCGGGCGGGACCTACGAGCAGTACTTC. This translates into CASSLPGGTYEQYF.

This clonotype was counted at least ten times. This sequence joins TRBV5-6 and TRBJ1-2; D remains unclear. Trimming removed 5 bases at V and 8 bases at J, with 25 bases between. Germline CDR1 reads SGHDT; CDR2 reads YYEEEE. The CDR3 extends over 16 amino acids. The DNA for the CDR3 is TGTGCCAGCAGTCTCAATGATCGGTGGAGAGTATGGGGCTACACCTTC. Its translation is CASSLNDRWRVWGYTF.

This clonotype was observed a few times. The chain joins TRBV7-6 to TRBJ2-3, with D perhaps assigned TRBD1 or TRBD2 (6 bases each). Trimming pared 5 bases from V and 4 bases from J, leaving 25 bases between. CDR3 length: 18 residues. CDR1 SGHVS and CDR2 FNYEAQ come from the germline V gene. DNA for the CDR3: TGTGCCAGCAGCCCCGGTGGGGGCCATAGCGGAAGGGCAGATACGCAGTATTTT. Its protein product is CASSPGGGHSGRADTQYF.

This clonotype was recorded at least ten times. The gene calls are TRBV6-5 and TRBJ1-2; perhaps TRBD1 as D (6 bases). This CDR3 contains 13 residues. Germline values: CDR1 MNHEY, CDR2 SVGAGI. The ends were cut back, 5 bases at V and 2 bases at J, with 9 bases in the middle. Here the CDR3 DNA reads TGTGCCAGCAGTAGAGGACAGAACTATGGCTACACCTTC. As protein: CASSRGQNYGYTF.

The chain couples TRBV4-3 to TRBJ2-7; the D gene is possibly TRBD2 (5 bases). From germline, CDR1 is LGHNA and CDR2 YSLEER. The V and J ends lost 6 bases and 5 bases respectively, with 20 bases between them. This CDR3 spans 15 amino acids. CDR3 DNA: TGCGCCAGCAGTACTCTCAACGGGGTGATCGACGAGCAGTACGTC. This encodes CASSTLNGVIDEQYV.